These T cell receptor beta chains were read from a single sample in a study of persistence of HIV-infected CD4 T cells. Sequencing was performed with immunoSEQ multiplex PCR; in TCRdb, only in-frame clones are kept and a portion is missing. The sample consists of tens of thousands of clones, approximately 80% of them appearing once. These TCRs' antigens remain unknown. The specimen was CD4+ T cells sorted from PBMCs after roughly 19-hour stimulation, collected from a patient who received antiretroviral therapy. These receptors were obtained from an adult man with HIV who was CMV-seropositive. Both conserved end residues are part of each CDR3. Fields, in order: V gene, J gene, D gene, clone size, CDR3 protein, CDR3 DNA. A D gene is named only where the DNA matches it firmly. Expanded clones get a size class; other rows say once, few or many, or leave the size out.

>TRBV14|TRBJ1-1|-|-
CASSPPSRTAEAFF
TGTGCCAGCAGCCCGCCAAGCAGAACCGCTGAAGCTTTCTTT
>TRBV2|TRBJ2-2|TRBD1|few
CASRTGDRTGELFF
TGTGCCAGCCGGACAGGGGATCGTACCGGGGAGCTGTTTTTT
>TRBV9|TRBJ1-6|-|-
CASSVDLVNSPLHF
TGTGCCAGCAGCGTAGATTTGGTGAATTCACCCCTCCACTTT
>TRBV5-1|TRBJ2-7|-|few
CASSFGPEASYEQYF
TGCGCCAGCAGCTTCGGTCCAGAGGCCTCCTACGAGCAGTACTTC
>TRBV2|TRBJ1-1|-|-
CASSAGRGNTEAFF
TGTGCCAGCAGTGCAGGCAGGGGGAACACTGAAGCTTTCTTT
>TRBV28|TRBJ2-7|-|-
CASRQIPYEQYF
TGTGCCAGCCGACAAATACCTTACGAGCAGTACTTC
>TRBV16|TRBJ2-3|-|-
CASSQSDPRGWDTQYF
TGTGCCAGCAGCCAATCGGATCCTCGTGGGTGGGATACGCAGTATTTT
>TRBV7-9|TRBJ1-4|-|-
CASSPYSGFRFNEKLFF
TGTGCCAGCAGCCCATACTCAGGATTTCGATTTAATGAAAAACTGTTTTTT
>TRBV19|TRBJ1-1|-|-
CASSQVSNTEAFF
TGTGCCAGTAGTCAGGTCTCGAACACTGAAGCTTTCTTT
>TRBV5-6|TRBJ2-3|-|-
CASSFEGSHTDTQYF
TGTGCCAGCAGCTTCGAAGGGAGCCACACAGATACGCAGTATTTT
>TRBV6-6|TRBJ1-2|-|-
CASSGGANYGYTF
TGTGCCAGCAGTGGGGGCGCTAACTATGGCTACACCTTC
>TRBV6-1|TRBJ1-5|-|-
CASSEASVNQPQHF
TGTGCCAGCAGTGAAGCTTCAGTTAATCAGCCCCAGCATTTT
>TRBV25-1|TRBJ1-2|-|-
CASSVGQSLYGYTF
TGTGCCAGCAGTGTGGGCCAGTCCCTCTATGGCTACACCTTC
>TRBV6-5|TRBJ2-3|-|-
CASSNPLEATDTQYF
TGTGCCAGCAGTAACCCCCTAGAAGCCACAGATACGCAGTATTTT
>TRBV6-5|TRBJ1-1|-|-
CASSRPAITEAFF
TGTGCCAGCAGTCGGCCGGCGATCACTGAAGCTTTCTTT
>TRBV29-1|TRBJ1-4|-|-
CSVGVAQGKLFF
TGCAGCGTAGGGGTAGCCCAGGGGAAACTGTTTTTT
>TRBV7-9|TRBJ1-1|-|few
CASSYAGLGRTEAFF
TGTGCCAGCAGCTATGCGGGACTCGGGCGAACTGAAGCTTTCTTT
>TRBV21-1|TRBJ1-1|-|-
CASSKGGRNTEAFF
TGTGCCAGCAGCAAAGGTGGCAGGAACACTGAAGCTTTCTTT
>TRBV5-6|TRBJ2-2|TRBD1|-
CASSLLDRGHTGELFF
TGTGCCAGCAGCTTGCTAGACAGGGGGCACACCGGGGAGCTGTTTTTT
>TRBV2|TRBJ2-7|TRBD1|-
CASSVDRGYEQYF
TGTGCCAGCAGTGTGGACAGGGGCTACGAGCAGTACTTC
>TRBV2|TRBJ1-5|TRBD1|-
CASSEYDRGRLNQPQHF
TGTGCCAGCAGTGAATACGACAGGGGGAGACTCAATCAGCCCCAGCATTTT
>TRBV19|TRBJ1-5|-|-
CASSMGEGQPQHF
TGTGCCAGTAGTATGGGGGAGGGTCAGCCCCAGCATTTT
>TRBV19|TRBJ2-7|-|-
CASSLTGTYEQYF
TGTGCCAGTAGTTTGACAGGAACCTACGAGCAGTACTTC
>TRBV7-8|TRBJ2-2|-|-
CASSLTPGLNTGELFF
TGTGCCAGCAGCTTAACTCCCGGACTAAACACCGGGGAGCTGTTTTTT
>TRBV27|TRBJ2-1|-|few
CASSFAGSSYNEQFF
TGTGCCAGCAGTTTTGCGGGGAGCTCCTACAATGAGCAGTTCTTC
>TRBV7-9|TRBJ1-1|-|-
CASSAETGLIAFF
TGTGCCAGCAGCGCCGAGACAGGTCTCATAGCTTTCTTT
>TRBV5-1|TRBJ1-2|-|-
CASSLAPGPTTYGYTF
TGCGCCAGCAGCTTGGCCCCAGGCCCGACGACCTATGGCTACACCTTC
>TRBV5-5|TRBJ1-5|-|-
CASSLVGDQPQHF
TGTGCCAGCAGCTTGGTGGGGGATCAGCCCCAGCATTTT
>TRBV5-5|TRBJ1-5|-|-
CASSLAGSEPQHF
TGTGCCAGCAGCTTGGCCGGGTCGGAGCCCCAGCATTTT
>TRBV19|TRBJ2-2|-|-
CATRNAADTGELFF
TGTGCCACCCGTAACGCGGCGGACACCGGGGAGCTGTTTTTT
>TRBV7-2|TRBJ2-5|TRBD2|few
CASSLAILAGGETQYF
TGTGCCAGCAGCTTAGCCATACTAGCGGGAGGAGAGACCCAGTACTTC
>TRBV6-5|TRBJ2-1|TRBD1|-
CASSYRGTGNYNEQFF
TGTGCCAGCAGTTACCGGGGGACAGGGAACTACAATGAGCAGTTCTTC
>TRBV30|TRBJ2-7|-|-
CAWSRGYEQYF
TGTGCCTGGAGTAGGGGTTACGAGCAGTACTTC
>TRBV30|TRBJ2-7|TRBD2|-
CAWSVRPGRGYEQYF
TGTGCCTGGAGTGTACGCCCAGGGAGGGGATACGAGCAGTACTTC
>TRBV4-2|TRBJ1-2|TRBD1|few
CASSPPGTGNRGYTF
TGTGCCAGCAGCCCCCCGGGGACAGGGAATCGTGGCTACACCTTC
>TRBV30|TRBJ1-4|-|-
CAWNGQPQEKLFF
TGTGCCTGGAACGGACAGCCCCAGGAAAAACTGTTTTTT
>TRBV6-5|TRBJ1-2|-|-
CASSMGDYGYTF
TGTGCCAGCAGTATGGGGGACTATGGCTACACCTTC
>TRBV6-5|TRBJ2-7|-|few
CASSYSREFPEQYF
TGTGCCAGCAGTTACTCGAGGGAGTTTCCCGAGCAGTACTTC
>TRBV4-3|TRBJ1-5|-|-
CASSQELARQPQHF
TGCGCCAGCAGCCAAGAACTAGCGCGGCAGCCCCAGCATTTT
>TRBV5-1|TRBJ2-1|-|-
CASSFPQGRYNEQFF
TGCGCCAGCAGCTTCCCCCAAGGACGGTACAATGAGCAGTTCTTC
>TRBV6-5|TRBJ2-7|TRBD2|-
CACQREGGTYEQYF
TGTGCCTGCCAGCGGGAGGGGGGAACCTACGAGCAGTACTTC
>TRBV7-6|TRBJ2-5|-|-
CASSGGGGRSLQETQYF
TGTGCCAGCAGCGGGGGCGGAGGCAGGTCCTTGCAAGAGACCCAGTACTTC
>TRBV29-1|TRBJ1-5|TRBD1|once
CSVGQGRNQPQHF
TGCAGCGTTGGACAGGGTAGGAATCAGCCCCAGCATTTT
>TRBV24-1|TRBJ2-2|TRBD2|-
CATSDSLAGANTGELFF
TGTGCCACCAGTGATTCCCTAGCGGGAGCCAACACCGGGGAGCTGTTTTTT
>TRBV5-4|TRBJ1-1|-|-
CAITRGGTEAFF
TGTGCCATCACTCGAGGGGGCACTGAAGCTTTCTTT
>TRBV2|TRBJ2-7|TRBD1|-
CASSERDRVYEQYF
TGTGCCAGCAGTGAACGGGACAGAGTTTACGAGCAGTACTTC
>TRBV12-3/TRBV12-4|TRBJ2-5|TRBD2|once
CASSPWGEGTQYF
TGTGCCAGCAGTCCATGGGGGGAGGGGACCCAGTACTTC
>TRBV7-9|TRBJ1-6|-|-
CASSPWRGSRYPPLHF
TGTGCCAGCAGCCCTTGGAGGGGCTCCCGGTATCCACCCCTCCACTTT
>TRBV4-3|TRBJ1-3|-|few
CASSQAIGRGAGNTIYF
TGCGCCAGCAGCCAAGCTATAGGTCGGGGAGCTGGAAACACCATATATTTT
>TRBV9|TRBJ1-3|TRBD1|-
CASSAQTQQGASGNTIYF
TGTGCCAGCAGCGCCCAAACTCAACAGGGGGCATCAGGAAACACCATATATTTT
>TRBV6-5|TRBJ2-1|TRBD2|-
CASSIRGGLNEQFF
TGTGCCAGCAGTATACGGGGGGGCCTCAATGAGCAGTTCTTC
>TRBV5-1|TRBJ1-5|-|-
CASSLRAGPSNQPQHF
TGCGCCAGCAGCTTGAGGGCAGGGCCTAGCAATCAGCCCCAGCATTTT
>TRBV9|TRBJ2-1|-|few
CASSVRWGDEQFF
TGTGCCAGCAGCGTAAGATGGGGCGATGAGCAGTTCTTC
>TRBV11-3|TRBJ2-1|-|-
CASSIETAGFNEQFF
TGTGCCAGCAGCATTGAGACAGCAGGATTTAATGAGCAGTTCTTC
>TRBV10-3|TRBJ1-3|TRBD1|-
CAISVPQDRGWGNTIYF
TGTGCCATCAGTGTACCGCAGGACAGGGGATGGGGAAACACCATATATTTT
>TRBV5-1|TRBJ1-3|-|few
CASSSDPGTAGNTIYF
TGCGCCAGCAGCTCGGATCCGGGGACGGCTGGAAACACCATATATTTT
>TRBV27|TRBJ1-4|-|-
CASSPIWGESNEKLFF
TGTGCCAGCAGCCCCATTTGGGGGGAGAGTAATGAAAAACTGTTTTTT
>TRBV30|TRBJ1-5|-|-
CAWSGLDMGNQPQHF
TGTGCCTGGAGTGGATTAGACATGGGCAATCAGCCCCAGCATTTT
>TRBV5-1|TRBJ1-1|-|-
CASSSGLTEAFF
TGCGCCAGCAGTTCCGGTCTCACTGAAGCTTTCTTT
>TRBV19|TRBJ1-5|-|-
CASSISDSNQPQHF
TGTGCCAGTAGTATATCGGATAGCAATCAGCCCCAGCATTTT